This T cell receptor beta chain was recovered during a study of T cell changes during pregnancy in multiple sclerosis. Using immunoSEQ multiplex PCR, the repertoire was profiled, and TCRdb retains in-frame clones only, with some absent. The sample lists roughly 45,000 clones, about 87% seen once, with roughly 1.2% in the top ten. V was pared by 0 bases and J by 5 bases, with 9 bases between. This CDR3 comprises 13 residues. Germline-derived CDR1 and CDR2 are SGDLS and YYNGEE. This chain uses TRBV9 with TRBJ2-7, with D possibly matching TRBD1 (5 bases). The material was CD4+ T cells from peripheral blood mononuclear cells, obtained in the second trimester of pregnancy. This TCR was recovered from a female donor with multiple sclerosis, enrolled in a pregnancy study. CDR3 amino acids: CASSVGGGHEQYF. Here the CDR3 DNA reads TGTGCCAGCAGCGTAGGGGGCGGACACGAGCAGTACTTC.